The 29 T cell receptor beta chains reported below all come from one sample, sequenced in a study of blood T cell repertoires in COVID-19. Some clones are missing from TCRdb's copy, which holds only in-frame ones; the method was immunoSEQ multiplex PCR. The sample has tens of thousands of clones, over 65% seen once; the top ten hold about 3.9%. Sequenced sample: peripheral blood. The receptors come from a woman aged 60-70 years with acute or convalescent COVID-19.

A remark on this clone: Other DNA sequences in the same sample also yield this CDR3. The chain uses TRBV9 and TRBJ1-3; D not certain. In germline, CDR1 is SGDLS, CDR2 YYNGEE. Trimming took 0 bases from V and 1 from J, leaving 8 bases between them. CDR3 size: 15 residues. The CDR3 loop reads CASSVDAGSGNTIYF. The CDR3 DNA sequence: TGTGCCAGCAGCGTAGATGCGGGATCTGGAAACACCATATATTTT.

The genes are TRBV7-9 and TRBJ1-6; unclear D gene. The CDR3 is 13 amino acids. Trimming removed 5 bases from V and 12 bases from J, with 14 bases in between. Germline V lookup: CDR1 SEHNR, CDR2 FQNEAQ (reference sequence). CDR3 in amino acids: CASSQGEGRPLHF. In nucleotides, the CDR3 is TGTGCCAGCAGCCAAGGAGAGGGCCGACCCCTCCACTTT.

The chain uses TRBV28 and TRBJ1-4, with D uncertain. Germline V gene data show CDR1 as MDHEN and CDR2 as SYDVKM. Trimming shortened V by 1 base and J by 5 bases, and 11 bases separated the two germline ends. This CDR3 is built from 15 residues. DNA for the CDR3: TGTGCCAGCAGTTTATTCGGACTTACGAATGAAAAACTGTTTTTT. It specifies CASSLFGLTNEKLFF.

V usage is TRBV18 and J usage is TRBJ1-1, with D tentatively TRBD1 (6 bases). The CDR3 spans 18 residues. V was pared by 3 bases and J by 0 bases, with 20 bases between. Germline values: CDR1 KGHSH, CDR2 LQKENI. This CDR3 reads CASSPVQGYGSMNTEAFF. CDR3 in DNA: TGTGCCAGCTCACCGGTACAGGGATACGGTAGTATGAACACTGAAGCTTTCTTT.

The chain joins TRBV6-1 to TRBJ1-5, with 9 bases aligning to TRBD1. Germline V gives CDR1 MNHNS, CDR2 SASEGT. J gave up 4 bases and V 3 bases, and 10 bases lay outside the gene matches. The CDR3 sequence is 17 residues long. CDR3: CASSEHRGTGQNQPQHF. In DNA form, the CDR3 reads TGTGCCAGCAGTGAGCACCGAGGGACAGGGCAAAATCAGCCCCAGCATTTT.

The chain employs TRBV10-3 and TRBJ1-6, with a weak D call TRBD1 (6 bases). The germline V gene encodes CDR1 ENHRY and CDR2 SYGVKD. CDR3 size: 16 residues. Trimming stripped 3 bases from V and 2 bases from J, with 11 bases between. This chain's CDR3 is CAISEGGEPYNSPLHF. The DNA for the CDR3 is TGTGCCATCAGTGAAGGGGGAGAACCCTATAATTCACCCCTCCACTTT.

The V and J genes are TRBV28 and TRBJ1-2; 9 nucleotides align to TRBD1. Germline CDR1 reads MDHEN; CDR2 reads SYDVKM. The V segment lost 4 bases and the J segment 4 bases; nucleotides outside the gene matches: 7. The CDR3 runs to 15 residues. The CDR3 DNA sequence: TGTGCCAGCAGTTCCGGGACAGGGTTAGTCTATGGCTACACCTTC. Its protein is CASSSGTGLVYGYTF.

This clone is a singleton in its sample. The chain recombines TRBV5-1 with TRBJ1-1; D gene uncertain. CDR1 is SGHRS, CDR2 YFSETQ, per germline. Trimming removed 2 bases at V and 8 bases at J, with 13 bases between. The CDR3 consists of 13 residues. CDR3: CASSFKGTGEAFF. The CDR3 nucleotides are TGCGCCAGCAGCTTCAAAGGAACGGGAGAAGCTTTCTTT.

The V and J genes are TRBV18 and TRBJ2-1; 8 bases agree with TRBD2. CDR3 length equals 15 residues. V lost 4 bases to trimming and J lost 6 bases; unmatched junction nucleotides: 8. Germline CDR1 and CDR2: KGHSH and LQKENI. The CDR3 is CASSLIAGLLNEQFF. In DNA form, the CDR3 reads TGTGCCAGCTCACTGATAGCGGGACTTCTCAATGAGCAGTTCTTC.

On this clone itself: The sample has other DNA sequences that encode this CDR3 too. CDR3 sequence reads: CASSARTGTSTDTQYF. CDR3 sequence (DNA): TGTGCCAGCAGCGCACGGACAGGGACTAGCACAGATACGCAGTATTTT. This chain connects TRBV9 to TRBJ2-3; 8 bases fit TRBD1. Germline-derived CDR1 and CDR2 are SGDLS and YYNGEE. This CDR3 region has 16 residues. V was pared by 3 bases and J by 0 bases, with 6 bases of the junction left unmatched.

This clone has a single count. The chain employs TRBV6-5 and TRBJ1-1; unclear D gene. The germline V gene encodes CDR1 MNHEY and CDR2 SVGAGI. The CDR3 contains 15 residues. The V end lost 7 bases, the J end lost 5 bases, and 20 bases lay between the germline ends. The CDR3 DNA follows: TGTGCCAGCACCTTATATCCGGACGGCGGGACTGAAGCTTTCTTT. It yields the protein CASTLYPDGGTEAFF.

The V and J genes are TRBV25-1 and TRBJ2-5; perhaps TRBD1 as D (6 bases). The V gene lost 5 bases and the J gene lost 2 bases, with 12 bases spanning the gap. The CDR3 consists of 14 residues. The germline CDR1 and CDR2 sequences are MGHDK and SYGVNS. In DNA, the CDR3 is TGTGCCAGCAGTAAGGCTCAGGGGCAAGAGACCCAGTACTTC. Its protein product is CASSKAQGQETQYF. Using reference TRBV25-1 and TRBJ2-5 for the parts outside the CDR3, the full variable domain is EADIYQTPRYLVIGTGKKITLECSQTMGHDKMYWYQQDPGMELHLIHYSYGVNSTEKGDLSSESTVSRIRTEHFPLTLESARPSHTSQYLCASSKAQGQETQYFGPGTRLLVL.

The chain has TRBV6-2 or TRBV6-3 and TRBJ2-7; the match to TRBD2 covers 12 bases. V dropped 5 bases and J dropped 7; count of bases not matched to a gene: 9. Germline lookup yields CDR1 MNHEY and CDR2 SVGEGT. The CDR3 contains 15 residues. CDR3 nucleotide sequence: TGTGCCAGCAGTGACAGACTAGCGGGAGTGGGGGAGCAGTACTTC. Protein sequence: CASSDRLAGVGEQYF.

As to this clone: The sample contains more than one DNA sequence encoding this CDR3. The chain employs TRBV3-1 (or the pseudogene TRBV3-2) and TRBJ1-3; D gene ambiguous. Germline CDR1 is LGHDT and CDR2 is YNNKEL (reference sequence). V was trimmed by 4 bases and J by 3 bases, leaving 4 bases between them. The CDR3 spans 12 residues. DNA of the CDR3: TGTGCCAGCAGCCCCAGTGGAAACACCATATATTTT. Translating gives CASSPSGNTIYF.

This clone has only one observation. The rearrangement uses TRBV30 and TRBJ1-4; 9 nucleotides line up with TRBD1. With 3 bases clipped from V and 1 base from J, the junction kept 6 bases outside the gene matches. Germline CDR1 and CDR2: GTSNPN and SVGIG (reference sequence). CDR3 size: 16 residues. The CDR3 protein is CAWSPGQGLTNEKLFF. CDR3 DNA sequence: TGTGCCTGGAGCCCGGGACAGGGTTTAACTAATGAAAAACTGTTTTTT.

The chain uses TRBV2 and TRBJ1-6; D call uncertain. Trimming took 5 bases from V and 0 from J, leaving 8 bases between them. The CDR3 runs to 15 residues. Germline-derived CDR1 and CDR2 are SNHLY and FYNNEI. CDR3 DNA sequence: TGTGCCAGCAGTCTAAAGAGCTCCTATAATTCACCCCTCCACTTT. Translated, it gives CASSLKSSYNSPLHF.

The J gene is TRBJ1-2, the V gene TRBV7-9; unclear D gene. The CDR3 extends over 12 amino acids. V was shortened by 2 bases and J by 5 bases, with 6 bases between the two germline ends. CDR1 and CDR2 from the germline V gene are SEHNR and FQNEAQ (reference sequence). The CDR3: CASSLREYGYTF. As DNA, the CDR3 is TGTGCCAGCAGCTTAAGGGAGTATGGCTACACCTTC.

This rearrangement joins TRBV27 to TRBJ1-1; 8 positions agree with TRBD1. V was clipped by 4 bases and J by 1 base; unmatched bases: 5. The CDR3 is 15 residues long. Germline CDR1 is MNHEY and CDR2 is SMNVEV (reference sequence). This chain's CDR3 is CASSSGGNRNTEAFF. CDR3 coding DNA: TGTGCCAGCAGTTCAGGGGGCAACAGGAACACTGAAGCTTTCTTT.

The genes are TRBV9 and TRBJ1-2; 10 bases agree with TRBD1. This CDR3 contains 15 residues. Germline V gene lookup returns CDR1 SGDLS and CDR2 YYNGEE. V lost 4 bases to trimming and J lost 3 bases; unmatched junction nucleotides: 6. The CDR3 DNA follows: TGTGCCAGCAGCTTTACCGGGACAGGGGACTATGGCTACACCTTC. Translation gives CASSFTGTGDYGYTF.

The V and J genes are TRBV5-4 and TRBJ1-4; D remains unclear. V dropped 0 bases and J dropped 4 bases, with 13 bases sitting between them. The CDR3 is made up of 16 amino acids. Germline loops: CDR1 SGHNT, CDR2 YYREEE (reference sequence). The CDR3 reads CASSLDGTVGNEKLFF. CDR3 sequence (DNA): TGTGCCAGCAGCTTGGATGGCACAGTGGGTAATGAAAAACTGTTTTTT.

This chain joins TRBV19 and TRBJ2-1; TRBD1 matches 9 bases. Germline V gives CDR1 LNHDA, CDR2 SQIVND (reference sequence). The CDR3 spans 15 residues. J was trimmed by 7 bases and V by 4 bases; bases with no gene match: 8. CDR3 protein: CASSTRDRVGNEQFF. For the CDR3, the DNA is TGTGCCAGTAGTACCCGGGACAGGGTAGGAAATGAGCAGTTCTTC.

The chain links TRBV9 to TRBJ2-3; 7 bases align to TRBD2. The V gene's germline CDR1 is SGDLS and CDR2 YYNGEE. J was trimmed by 3 bases and V by 4 bases; bases with no gene match: 14. The CDR3 runs to 17 residues. The CDR3 region is CASSSPVGGLRTDTQYF. DNA for the CDR3: TGTGCCAGCAGCTCACCTGTCGGGGGACTACGGACAGATACGCAGTATTTT.

The genes are TRBV4-1 and TRBJ1-1, with D perhaps TRBD1 (5 bases). Trimming took off 0 bases at V and 1 base at J, with 12 bases between the two ends. Germline V gene data show CDR1 as MGHRA and CDR2 as YSYEKL. This CDR3 has 16 residues. CDR3 region: CASSQDSGAWNTEAFF. The CDR3 DNA follows: TGCGCCAGCAGCCAAGATAGCGGGGCCTGGAACACTGAAGCTTTCTTT.

The chain is built from TRBV4-2 and TRBJ1-4; D is possibly TRBD1 (6 bases). This CDR3 region has 18 residues. V shed 0 bases and J shed 5 bases, with 19 bases lying between them. Germline V CDR1 and CDR2: LGHNA, YNFKEQ. CDR3 nucleotide sequence: TGTGCCAGCAGCCAAGAAGGGACAAGGAGCTCCCGCAATGAAAAACTGTTTTTT. As protein: CASSQEGTRSSRNEKLFF.

The chain couples TRBV14 to TRBJ1-2; 7 bases map to TRBD1. V shed 0 bases, J shed 4 bases, and the junction held 14 bases outside the gene matches. CDR1 is SGHDN and CDR2 is FVKESK in the germline V gene. There are 18 residues in the CDR3. The CDR3 here is CASSQERGRQGLSYGYTF. The CDR3 region has the DNA TGTGCCAGCAGCCAAGAACGCGGACGACAGGGCCTTTCCTATGGCTACACCTTC.

This chain connects TRBV12-3 or TRBV12-4 to TRBJ1-1; possibly TRBD1 for D (5 bases). Trimming removed 6 bases at V and 7 bases at J, with 9 bases between. There are 11 residues in the CDR3. In DNA form, the CDR3 reads TGTGCCAGCAGACAGGCGGTTGAAGCTTTCTTT. It specifies CASRQAVEAFF.

The rearrangement links TRBV29-1 to TRBJ1-5, with 9 positions matching TRBD1. The length of the CDR3 is 18 residues. Germline V gene data show CDR1 as SQVTM and CDR2 as ANQGSEA. J lost 5 bases, V lost 3 bases, and 17 bases had no gene match. The CDR3 bases are TGCAGCGTTGACGGGACAGGGAGGATAGATAGTGCTGATCAGCCCCAGCATTTT. Encoded protein: CSVDGTGRIDSADQPQHF.

The V call is TRBV12-3 or TRBV12-4, the J call TRBJ2-7; the match to TRBD1 covers 7 bases. The CDR3 consists of 13 residues. Trimming cost V 5 bases and J 2 bases; bases outside gene matches: 3. CDR3 nucleotide sequence: TGTGCCAGCAGTCCGACAGGGACCTACGAGCAGTACTTC. Encoded protein: CASSPTGTYEQYF.

The V call is TRBV4-1, the J call TRBJ1-1; D is unresolved. V was cut by 1 base and J by 3 bases, with 15 bases left in between. There are 16 residues in the CDR3. Germline lookup yields CDR1 MGHRA and CDR2 YSYEKL. The CDR3 here is CASSQGPHGGDTEAFF. CDR3 in DNA: TGCGCCAGCAGCCAAGGCCCTCACGGTGGTGACACTGAAGCTTTCTTT.